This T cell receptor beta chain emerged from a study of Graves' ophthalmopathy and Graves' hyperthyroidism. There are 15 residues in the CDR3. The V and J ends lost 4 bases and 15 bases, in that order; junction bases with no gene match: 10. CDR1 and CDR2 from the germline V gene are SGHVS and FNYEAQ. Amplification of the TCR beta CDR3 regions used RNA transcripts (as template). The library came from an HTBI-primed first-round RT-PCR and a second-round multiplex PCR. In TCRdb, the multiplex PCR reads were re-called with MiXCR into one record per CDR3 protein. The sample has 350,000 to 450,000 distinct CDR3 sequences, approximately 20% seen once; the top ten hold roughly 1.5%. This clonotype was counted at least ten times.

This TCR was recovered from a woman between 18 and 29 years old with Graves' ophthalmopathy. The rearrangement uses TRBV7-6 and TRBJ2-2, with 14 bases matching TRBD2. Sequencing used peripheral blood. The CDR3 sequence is CASSSFKGLAGVLFF. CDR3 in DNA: TGTGCCAGCAGCTCCTTCAAGGGACTAGCGGGAGTGTTGTTTTTT.